Listed below are T cell receptor beta chains from one sample, sequenced in a study of identical twins. TCRdb passed the 5' RACE reads through MiXCR, listing each CDR3 protein once. The sample has about 200,000 distinct CDR3 sequences; 6.5% to 8% are singletons. This sample was shared with a second study, whose subject was T cells expressing NK-cell markers.

Input material: CD8+ T cells sorted from blood. The source of these receptors is a woman between 18 and 30 years old in good health. Each CDR3 is given with its conserved first and last residue. D genes are given only for firm matches. Only some rows state a clone size, as once, few, many or a class for expanded clones.

.	18	TRBD1	TRBV4-3	TRBJ1-1	TGCGCCAGCAGCCAAGATCTTTCGCAGGGGGACAAGAACACTGAAGCTTTCTTT	CASSQDLSQGDKNTEAFF
many	16	TRBD2	TRBV5-6	TRBJ2-1	TGTGCCAGCAGCTTGCTGAGCGGGAGCTCTTACAATGAGCAGTTCTTC	CASSLLSGSSYNEQFF
many	13	.	TRBV9	TRBJ2-5	TGTGCCAGCAGCGTAATGGATCTGGGAGCCCAGTACTTC	CASSVMDLGAQYF
few	14	.	TRBV12-3/TRBV12-4	TRBJ2-7	TGTGCCAGCAGTTTACCCGGACATGGCTACGAGCAGTACTTC	CASSLPGHGYEQYF
.	14	TRBD1	TRBV12-3/TRBV12-4	TRBJ2-3	TGTGCCAGCAAGCCAGGGACAGGGGATAATACGCAGTATTTT	CASKPGTGDNTQYF
many	15	.	TRBV6-4	TRBJ2-3	TGTGCCAGCAGTGACGGAGCGCTAAGCACAGATACGCAGTATTTT	CASSDGALSTDTQYF
.	12	.	TRBV7-9	TRBJ1-1	TGTGCCAGCAGCTTAACTGGGGATCCACTGGGGTTT	CASSLTGDPLGF
.	12	.	TRBV30	TRBJ2-1	TGTGCCCGTAGGGGGAAGTACAATGAGCAGTTCTTC	CARRGKYNEQFF
few	14	.	TRBV25-1	TRBJ1-1	TGTGCCAGCAGTGAGAAAGGGACCGTAAGGCGGGCTTTCTTT	CASSEKGTVRRAFF
few	14	.	TRBV20-1	TRBJ2-1	TGCAGTGCTAAGGGGATCCAACACTACAATGAGCAGTTCTTC	CSAKGIQHYNEQFF
many	14	.	TRBV7-9	TRBJ2-5	TGTGCCAGCATCCCCCTCGGATTCGAAGAGACCCAGTACTTC	CASIPLGFEETQYF
many	16	TRBD1	TRBV7-9	TRBJ2-7	TGTGCCAGCCACTCCGGACCGTCGGACAGGGGATACGAGCAGTACTTC	CASHSGPSDRGYEQYF
few	15	.	TRBV13	TRBJ2-7	TGTGCCAGCAGCTCCCAGGACGGGGGAGACTACGAGCAGTACTTC	CASSSQDGGDYEQYF
many	15	.	TRBV7-9	TRBJ1-1	TGTGCCAGCAGCCCTAGACTACTCGTAGGGACTGAAGCTTTCTTT	CASSPRLLVGTEAFF
few	17	TRBD2	TRBV6-1	TRBJ2-4	TGTGCCAGCAGCCCGGGACTAGCGGGAGGTCCCAAAAACATTCAGTACTTC	CASSPGLAGGPKNIQYF
.	14	TRBD1	TRBV2	TRBJ2-1	TGTGCCAGCATTGGGGACAGGGGCGTCAATGAGCAGTTCTTC	CASIGDRGVNEQFF
.	14	.	TRBV7-9	TRBJ2-7	TGTGCCAGCAGTCCCCCACAGAAGATCTACGAGCAGTACTTC	CASSPPQKIYEQYF
few	14	.	TRBV9	TRBJ2-7	TGTGCCAGCAGCGTCGGGACATTTTCCTACGAGCAGTACTTC	CASSVGTFSYEQYF
.	14	.	TRBV7-9	TRBJ2-7	TGTGCCAGCAGCTTTCCGGGACTCCGCGACGAGCAGTACTTC	CASSFPGLRDEQYF
many	16	TRBD1	TRBV7-2	TRBJ1-1	TGTGCCAGCAGCGGCCATCAAAGGGGGCTTTTCAGTGAAGCTTTCTTT	CASSGHQRGLFSEAFF
few	14	.	TRBV14	TRBJ1-2	TGTGCCAGCAGCCAAGGGGGGGGCTACTATGGCTACACCTTC	CASSQGGGYYGYTF
.	14	.	TRBV12-3/TRBV12-4	TRBJ2-5	TGTGCCAGCAGTTCAAGTGGACAGCAAGAGACCCAGTACTTC	CASSSSGQQETQYF
.	12	.	TRBV2	TRBJ1-4	TGTGCCAGCCTTACAACTAATGAAAAACTGTTTTTT	CASLTTNEKLFF
many	14	TRBD1	TRBV5-1	TRBJ2-1	TGCGCCAGCAGCTCCTCGGGACAGTACAATGAGCAGTTCTTC	CASSSSGQYNEQFF
many	17	.	TRBV29-1	TRBJ2-1	TGCAGCGTTGCTGCTGTCGGCGGGAATCCCCTAGGGGATGAGCAGTTCTTC	CSVAAVGGNPLGDEQFF
.	14	TRBD1	TRBV15	TRBJ2-1	TGTGCCACCAGCAGCGGGACAGGGGGAAATGAGCAGTTCTTC	CATSSGTGGNEQFF
few	15	.	TRBV29-1	TRBJ1-2	TGCAGCGCGAAGGCCGAGGACGGCAGGAACTATGGCTACACCTTC	CSAKAEDGRNYGYTF
few	15	.	TRBV7-2	TRBJ2-3	TGTGCCAGCAGCCTTGCTGGGAATCCAACAGATACGCAGTATTTT	CASSLAGNPTDTQYF
.	15	TRBD1	TRBV6-5	TRBJ1-1	TGTGCCAGCAGTTCGCCCCCGGGACAGGAAATGGAAGCTTTCTTT	CASSSPPGQEMEAFF
.	20	.	TRBV11-1	TRBJ2-6	TGTGCCAGCAGCTTAGCGGAGGGGAAGCAACGCCACTCTGGGGCCAACGTCCTGACTTTC	CASSLAEGKQRHSGANVLTF
few	18	TRBD2	TRBV6-5	TRBJ2-1	TGTGCCAGCAGTTACTCACTCCCCCAGCGGGAGGGCTTGAATGAGCAGTTCTTC	CASSYSLPQREGLNEQFF
.	15	TRBD1	TRBV27	TRBJ1-2	TGTGCCAGCAGTCCTTGGACAGGGGGCGTAGATGGCTACACCTTC	CASSPWTGGVDGYTF
.	13	.	TRBV27	TRBJ1-5	TGTGCCAGCAGTTTACTAGTGAATCAGCCCCAGCATTTT	CASSLLVNQPQHF
few	11	TRBD1	TRBV20-1	TRBJ1-2	TGCAGTGTGGACAGGGTCTATGGCTACACCTTC	CSVDRVYGYTF
.	15	TRBD2	TRBV3-1	TRBJ2-1	TGTGCCAGCACCCGGGGGGGCCTCTCCTACAATGAGCAGTTCTTC	CASTRGGLSYNEQFF
few	16	TRBD2	TRBV5-1	TRBJ2-1	TGCGCCAGCAGCTTCTCACTAGCGGGGGGTGACAATGAGCAGTTCTTC	CASSFSLAGGDNEQFF
few	15	.	TRBV27	TRBJ1-1	TGTGCCAGCAAAGTTTTGAGGGGAGGAGGGACTGAAGCTTTCTTT	CASKVLRGGGTEAFF